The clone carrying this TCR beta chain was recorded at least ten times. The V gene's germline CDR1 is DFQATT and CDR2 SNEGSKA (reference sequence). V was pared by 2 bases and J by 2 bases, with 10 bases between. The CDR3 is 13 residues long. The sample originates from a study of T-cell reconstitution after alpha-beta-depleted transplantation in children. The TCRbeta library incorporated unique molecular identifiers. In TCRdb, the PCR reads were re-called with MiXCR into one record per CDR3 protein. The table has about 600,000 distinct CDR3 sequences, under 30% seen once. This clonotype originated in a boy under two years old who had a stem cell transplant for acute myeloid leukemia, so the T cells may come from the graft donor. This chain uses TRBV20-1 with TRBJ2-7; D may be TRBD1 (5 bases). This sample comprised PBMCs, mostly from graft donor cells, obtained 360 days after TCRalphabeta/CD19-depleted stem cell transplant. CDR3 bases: TGCAGTGCTAGACCTCTCAGGGCCTACGAGCAGTACGTC. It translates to CSARPLRAYEQYV.